This T cell receptor beta chain originates from a study of Graves' ophthalmopathy and Graves' hyperthyroidism. Whole-study results and caveats: A model of 13 signatures distinguished ophthalmopathy from stable hyperthyroidism at roughly 86% sensitivity and about 80% specificity. Blood also held most thyroid clonotypes expanded above 0.001 frequency.

Amplified TCR beta CDR3 regions were obtained using RNA transcripts as template. Second-round multiplex PCR came after a first-round RT-PCR that employed HTBI primers. One entry per CDR3 protein, called by TCRdb with MiXCR from the multiplex PCR reads. Of over a million distinct CDR3 sequences in the sample, less than 45% are singletons; the top ten hold 8.5% to 14%. As to this clonotype: Its antigen is not known.

Germline V lookup: CDR1 PRHDT, CDR2 FYEKMQ (reference sequence). The CDR3 spans 18 residues. V lost 5 bases, J lost 1 base, and 20 bases lay in between. Eligible hyperthyroidism cases comprised new diagnoses of under 2 months' duration in individuals aged 18 to 65. The diagnosis combined clinical symptoms, thyroxine, TRAb, thyroid ultrasound and orbital computed tomography scans. This sequence was found in an adult man with Graves' hyperthyroidism. The chain has TRBV13 and TRBJ2-2; D is ambiguous. Sequenced: peripheral blood or thyroid tissue (not recorded which). CDR3 protein: CASSLGYRRSRNTGELFF. The CDR3 bases are TGTGCCAGCAGCCTTGGCTACCGAAGGTCCCGGAACACCGGGGAGCTGTTTTTT.